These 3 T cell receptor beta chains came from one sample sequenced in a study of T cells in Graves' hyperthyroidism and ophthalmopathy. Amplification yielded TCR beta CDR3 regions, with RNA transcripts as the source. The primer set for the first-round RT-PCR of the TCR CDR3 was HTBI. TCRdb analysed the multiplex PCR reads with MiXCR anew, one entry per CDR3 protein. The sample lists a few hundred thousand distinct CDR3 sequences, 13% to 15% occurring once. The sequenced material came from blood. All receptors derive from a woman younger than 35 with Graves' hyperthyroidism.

The CDR3 DNA reads as TGTGCCAGCAGTTCCCGGGACAGGGGGCTTATGAACACTGAAGCTTTCTTT. Translation: CASSSRDRGLMNTEAFF. V and J are TRBV28 and TRBJ1-1, with 12 bases identical to TRBD1. The V gene's germline CDR1 is MDHEN and CDR2 SYDVKM. This CDR3 is built from 17 residues. V lost 4 bases to trimming and J lost 0 bases; unmatched junction nucleotides: 6.

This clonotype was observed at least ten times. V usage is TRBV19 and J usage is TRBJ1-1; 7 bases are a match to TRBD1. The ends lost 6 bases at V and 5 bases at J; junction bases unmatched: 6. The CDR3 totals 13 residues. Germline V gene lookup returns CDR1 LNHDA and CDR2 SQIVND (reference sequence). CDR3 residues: CASRPGGGTEAFF. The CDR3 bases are TGTGCCAGTAGGCCAGGGGGTGGAACTGAAGCTTTCTTT. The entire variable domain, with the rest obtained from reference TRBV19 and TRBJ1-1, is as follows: DGGITQSPKYLFRKEGQNVTLSCEQNLNHDAMYWYRQDPGQGLRLIYYSQIVNDFQKGDIAEGYSVSREKKESFPLTVTSAQKNPTAFYLCASRPGGGTEAFFGQGTRLTVV.

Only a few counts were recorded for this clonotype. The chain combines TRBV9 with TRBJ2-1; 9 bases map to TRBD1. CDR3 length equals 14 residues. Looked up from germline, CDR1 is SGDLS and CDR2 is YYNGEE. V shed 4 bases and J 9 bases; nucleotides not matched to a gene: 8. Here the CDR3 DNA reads TGTGCCAGCAGCCCCGGGACAGGGAGGAGTGAGCAGTTCTTC. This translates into CASSPGTGRSEQFF.